This T cell receptor (beta chain) was identified in a study of neurological immune-mediated disorders. This clonotype was seen many times. Its target is not known. Study-wide results and caveats: The study phylogenetically grouped the repertoires of 18 of 34 multiple sclerosis patients into one related-CDR3 cluster, a possible signature. None of the features examined (clinical or MRI) was associated with the multiple sclerosis repertoire cluster. HTLV-1-associated myelopathy had the most TCR clonal expansion, while multiple sclerosis had the least, a level that fell below healthy controls.

TCRdb processed the 5' RACE reads anew with MiXCR; each CDR3 protein has one entry. The sample contains 87,000 or so distinct CDR3 sequences, 3.5% of which appear only once. CDR3 length equals 18 residues. The V and J ends lost 6 bases and 1 base respectively, with 21 bases between them. Germline V gene sequence: CDR1 MNHEY, CDR2 SVGAGI. The material sequenced was PBMCs. This chain links TRBV6-5 with TRBJ1-4, with D possibly being TRBD1 (5 bases). This sequence originates from a woman between 18 and 30 years old with multiple sclerosis. The CDR3 reads CASSLVGQGVVTNEKLFF. The CDR3 region has the DNA TGTGCCAGCAGCCTTGTTGGCCAAGGGGTGGTAACTAATGAAAAACTGTTTTTT.